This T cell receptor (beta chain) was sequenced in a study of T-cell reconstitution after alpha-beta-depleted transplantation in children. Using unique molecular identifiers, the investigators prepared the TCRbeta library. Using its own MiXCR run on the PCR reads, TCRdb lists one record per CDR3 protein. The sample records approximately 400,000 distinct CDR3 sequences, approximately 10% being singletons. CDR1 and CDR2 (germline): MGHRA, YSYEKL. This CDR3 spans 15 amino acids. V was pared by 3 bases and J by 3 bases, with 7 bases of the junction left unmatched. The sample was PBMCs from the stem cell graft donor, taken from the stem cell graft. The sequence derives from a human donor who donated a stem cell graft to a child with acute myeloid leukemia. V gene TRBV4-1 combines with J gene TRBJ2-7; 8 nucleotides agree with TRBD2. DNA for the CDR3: TGCGCCAGCAGCCACCGGGAGGGCCCCCTCTACGAGCAGTACTTC. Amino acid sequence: CASSHREGPLYEQYF.